This TCR beta chain was retrieved from a study of cytomegalovirus exposure and HLA in healthy donors. PCR used 60 Vbeta primers and 13 Jbeta primers. The method was immunoSEQ multiplex PCR; TCRdb's version includes in-frame clones alone and lacks a portion of them. This table holds 150,000 to 200,000 clones, 76% found once. The study's findings and limits: CMV serostatus was the sole immune exposure information available.

Trimming removed 0 bases from V and 2 bases from J; junction bases left unmatched: 15. The CDR3 sequence is 19 residues long. Per germline, CDR1 SGHRS and CDR2 YFSETQ. A remark on this clone: The antigen is undetermined.

The sample was PBMCs. This chain uses TRBV5-1 with TRBJ2-7; 9 bases fit TRBD1. The receptor was isolated from a woman aged 25 to 39 in good health and CMV-seropositive. CDR3 in amino acids: CASSLGGGQGEADPYEQYF. The CDR3 coding sequence is TGCGCCAGCAGCTTGGGGGGGGGACAGGGCGAAGCCGACCCCTACGAGCAGTACTTC.